This entry is about one T cell receptor (beta chain). Its antigen is unknown. This specimen comes from a study of PD-L1 blockade in urothelial cancer. Overall study context: Specimens of blood held a median count of roughly 140,000 T cells. Study-level results: Durable benefit was linked to greater 3-week expansion of tumor-associated blood clones.

Assay: immunoSEQ multiplex PCR; the TCRdb copy retains only in-frame clones and omits some. Of around 80,000 clones listed, more than 85% are singletons. Time point: peripheral blood 6 weeks after treatment start. Patients had urothelial carcinoma that was locally advanced or metastatic. The CDR3 spans 15 residues. CDR1 and CDR2 from the germline V gene are SGHNT and YYREEE (reference sequence). Germline trimming cut 4 bases from V and 2 bases from J; bases unmatched to any gene: 4. The source of this sequence is a woman aged 80 or over with urothelial cancer. Sequenced material: PBMCs, taken around atezolizumab (anti-PD-L1) treatment. The rearrangement uses TRBV5-4 and TRBJ2-7; 12 nucleotides line up with TRBD2. Written as DNA, the CDR3 is TGTGCCAGCAGCGTGACTAGCGGGGGTACCTACGAGCAGTACTTC. Its translation: CASSVTSGGTYEQYF. Supplemented by reference TRBV5-4 and TRBJ2-7, the full variable domain reads ETGVTQSPTHLIKTRGQQVTLRCSSQSGHNTVSWYQQALGQGPQFIFQYYREEENGRGNFPPRFSGLQFPNYSSELNVNALELDDSALYLCASSVTSGGTYEQYFGPGTRLTVT.